This is a list of T cell receptor beta chains from one sample in a study of cytomegalovirus exposure and HLA in healthy donors. Sequencing used immunoSEQ multiplex PCR; TCRdb keeps in-frame clones, though not all of them. Counted here are 150,000 to 200,000 clones, 65% to 85% occurring once; the ten biggest clones make up approximately 2.9%. Source material: PBMCs. The receptors derive from a woman younger than 30 in good health and CMV-seropositive. CDR3s include the opening cysteine and the closing phenylalanine or tryptophan. Each record gives: J gene, D gene, clone size, V gene, CDR3 DNA, CDR3 protein. D genes are given only for firm matches. The size of a clone is reported for some rows only, either as once, few or many, or as a class for expanded clones.

TRBJ1-1,TRBD1,.,TRBV6-1,TGTGCCAGCAGGACCGGGACAGGGTTGAACACTGAAGCTTTCTTT,CASRTGTGLNTEAFF
TRBJ2-7,.,.,TRBV27,TGTGCCAGCAGTTTATCGGACACTCAGTCCTACGAGCAGTACTTC,CASSLSDTQSYEQYF
TRBJ1-2,TRBD1,few,TRBV18,TGTGCCAGCTCACCAGGGACAGGTGTCCTTGGCTACACCTTC,CASSPGTGVLGYTF
TRBJ1-5,TRBD1,.,TRBV7-9,TGTGCCAGCAGCGTCAGGGGGGATCAGCCCCAGCATTTT,CASSVRGDQPQHF
TRBJ2-3,TRBD1,.,TRBV7-9,TGTGCCAGCAGCCAAAACAGGGGGCTCACAGATACGCAGTATTTT,CASSQNRGLTDTQYF
TRBJ2-3,TRBD2,.,TRBV7-6,TGTGCCAGCAGCTCCCTAGGTAGCGGGGGGACAGATACGCAGTATTTT,CASSSLGSGGTDTQYF
TRBJ2-5,.,.,TRBV18,TGTGCCAGCTCACTCATCGGCGCCAACAGAGAGACCCAGTACTTC,CASSLIGANRETQYF
TRBJ2-1,TRBD1,.,TRBV25-1,TGTGCCAGCACCCGGACAGGGGGAGACAATGAGCAGTTCTTC,CASTRTGGDNEQFF
TRBJ2-1,.,.,TRBV4-2,TGTGCCAGCAGCCAAGTCAGTAAGACAGCCTACAATGAGCAGTTCTTC,CASSQVSKTAYNEQFF
TRBJ2-7,TRBD1,.,TRBV7-2,TGTGCCAGCAGCTCACGACAGGGCGGGTACGAGCAGTACTTC,CASSSRQGGYEQYF
TRBJ2-1,.,.,TRBV5-4,TGTGCCACCACGAGTCCGGACATAGAGCAGTTCTTC,CATTSPDIEQFF
TRBJ1-3,.,.,TRBV4-2,TGTGCCAGCAGCAACCCACAGGCCCTAAGCTCTGGAAACACCATATATTTT,CASSNPQALSSGNTIYF
TRBJ1-1,.,.,TRBV5-1,TGCGCCAGCAGCTTGAATAGTGTAGCGGTTCAAACTGAAGCTTTCTTT,CASSLNSVAVQTEAFF
TRBJ1-2,TRBD1,once,TRBV5-4,TGTGCCAGCAGACGAGAGACAGGGGGGTATGGCTACACCTTC,CASRRETGGYGYTF
TRBJ2-7,TRBD1,.,TRBV6-5,TGTGCCAGCCGCCCGTTGACAGGGTTCAACGAGCAGTACTTC,CASRPLTGFNEQYF
TRBJ1-5,.,.,TRBV20-1,TGCAGTGCCCTTGGGCGGGGGTCCCAGCATTTT,CSALGRGSQHF
TRBJ2-1,.,.,TRBV6-6,TGTGCCAGCAGACCCTTAGGGGCAGATGCCTACAATGAGCAGTTCTTC,CASRPLGADAYNEQFF
TRBJ2-1,.,.,TRBV4-2,TGTGCCAGCAGCCAAGACAGCGTGGAGCAGTTCTTC,CASSQDSVEQFF
TRBJ1-1,.,.,TRBV27,TGTGCCAGCATCCCCACCCAGACAGTCACTGAAGCTTTCTTT,CASIPTQTVTEAFF
TRBJ2-7,.,.,TRBV29-1,TGCAGCGTTGAAGATCCGGGGGGCAGCTCCTACGAGCAGTACTTC,CSVEDPGGSSYEQYF
TRBJ2-7,.,once,TRBV20-1,TGCAGTGCTAGCATCGGGGACGAGCAGTACTTC,CSASIGDEQYF
TRBJ1-4,.,.,TRBV27,TGTGCCAGCAGCCACAGGGTATGGGAAAAACTGTTTTTT,CASSHRVWEKLFF
TRBJ2-1,.,.,TRBV5-1,TGCGCCAGCAGCTTTAGCAGCGAGCAGTTCTTC,CASSFSSEQFF
TRBJ1-1,.,once,TRBV19,TGTGCCAGTAGTAGGGACATCGGCCGAAAAGCTTTCTTT,CASSRDIGRKAFF
TRBJ1-6,TRBD1,once,TRBV2,TGTGCCAGCGCGGTGGGACAGGGTTTGTTTAATTCACCCCTCCACTTT,CASAVGQGLFNSPLHF
TRBJ1-2,.,.,TRBV20-1,TGCAGTGCTCCATATGGCTACACCTTC,CSAPYGYTF
TRBJ2-1,.,.,TRBV5-1,TGCGCCAGCAGCTCGACACCGCCTGACAGCCAGCAGTTCTTC,CASSSTPPDSQQFF
TRBJ1-2,TRBD1,.,TRBV12-5,TGTGCTAGTGGTTTGGTCCGACCGGGACAGGCCAATAACTATGGCTACACCTTC,CASGLVRPGQANNYGYTF
TRBJ2-5,TRBD1,.,TRBV9,TGTGCCAGCAGCGGAGCCGGGACAGAAGAGACCCAGTACTTC,CASSGAGTEETQYF
TRBJ1-2,.,.,TRBV5-1,TGCGCCAGCAGCTTGGAGCGAGGAGGCTACACCTTC,CASSLERGGYTF
TRBJ2-1,.,.,TRBV29-1,TGCAGCGGATACGGGGGAAGCTCCTACAATGAGCAGTTCTTC,CSGYGGSSYNEQFF
TRBJ1-1,.,.,TRBV7-9,TGTGCCAGCAGCTTAGCCGCAGGGTTATACACTGAAGCTTTCTTT,CASSLAAGLYTEAFF
TRBJ1-1,.,.,TRBV2,TGTGCCAGCCGGGCAGGGGTATGGAACACTGAAGCTTTCTTT,CASRAGVWNTEAFF
TRBJ2-7,TRBD1,.,TRBV29-1,TGCAGCGTTGAAGGACAGGGTACCTACGAGCAGTACTTC,CSVEGQGTYEQYF
TRBJ2-2,.,.,TRBV6-1,TGTGCCACCGTCACGCAACCCACCGGTATCGGGGAGCTGTTTTTT,CATVTQPTGIGELFF
TRBJ2-7,TRBD1,.,TRBV6-6,TGTGCCAGCACTGTGGCAGGGGGCTCCTACGAGCAGTACTTC,CASTVAGGSYEQYF
TRBJ1-6,.,.,TRBV11-1,TGTGCCAGCAGCTTAGGGAGCTCCTATAATTCACCCCTCCACTTT,CASSLGSSYNSPLHF
TRBJ1-1,.,few,TRBV29-1,TGCAGCGGTCAGCGGAACACTGAAGCTTTCTTT,CSGQRNTEAFF
TRBJ1-1,.,many,TRBV7-2,TGTGCCAGCAGCTTAGCGCCGACAGAAGAAGCTTTCTTT,CASSLAPTEEAFF
TRBJ2-7,TRBD1,.,TRBV7-8,TGTGCCAGCAGCCATACCCGGGACAGCTCCTACGAGCAGTACTTC,CASSHTRDSSYEQYF
TRBJ2-5,TRBD1,.,TRBV7-2,TGTGCCAGCAGCCCGACCGGCAGGGGGTTAGAGACCCAGTACTTC,CASSPTGRGLETQYF
TRBJ2-1,.,few,TRBV27,TGTGCCAGCAGCTCACCCCTAGCTGGTCGCAATGAGCAGTTCTTC,CASSSPLAGRNEQFF
TRBJ2-2,.,.,TRBV7-9,TGTGCCAGCAGACGGGACACACGGAACACCGGGGAGCTGTTTTTT,CASRRDTRNTGELFF
TRBJ2-3,TRBD1,.,TRBV2,TGTGCCAGCCGATGGGACAGGCGCAGCCTAGATACGCAGTATTTT,CASRWDRRSLDTQYF
TRBJ2-5,TRBD2,.,TRBV9,TGTGCCAGCAGCGTAAGGCTAGCGGGGTCCGGGGCCCAGTACTTC,CASSVRLAGSGAQYF
TRBJ2-7,TRBD2,.,TRBV7-6,TGTGCCAGCAGCTCAGGACTAGCCTACGAGCAGTACTTC,CASSSGLAYEQYF
TRBJ2-7,.,.,TRBV7-8,TGTGCCAGCAGCTTAGGGACAGTAGCCTACGAGCAGTACTTC,CASSLGTVAYEQYF
TRBJ2-1,TRBD1,.,TRBV5-1,TGCGCCAGCAGCTCTATCCGGGACAGGGGTTTTTATGAGCAGTTCTTC,CASSSIRDRGFYEQFF
TRBJ1-1,TRBD1,.,TRBV18,TGTGCCAGCTCACCGAGGACAGAGGGGGCCACTGAAGCTTTCTTT,CASSPRTEGATEAFF
TRBJ1-2,.,.,TRBV6-1,TGTGCCAGCGTCCCCGGGACATCCTACTATGGCTACACCTTC,CASVPGTSYYGYTF
TRBJ1-5,.,.,TRBV6-1,TGTGCCAGCACCGGAGTGGGAGGGGGGAGACAGCCCCAGCATTTT,CASTGVGGGRQPQHF